The sequence of this TCR beta chain was determined in a study of T cells after yellow fever vaccination. TCRdb recomputed calls from the 5' RACE reads with MiXCR, one row per CDR3 protein. Of tens of thousands of distinct CDR3 sequences listed, almost 8% are singletons. Study conclusions and caveats: Repertoires obtained by FACS sorting could include abundant clonotypes that entered as contaminants from the bulk population. Clonotypes shared by both compartments, CD4 and CD8, made up a small share. When the response was secondary, it was weaker but reached its peak faster, day 5 versus 15.

The trim removed 0 bases at V and 2 bases at J, leaving 7 bases unmatched. Germline lookup yields CDR1 SGHAT and CDR2 FQDESV (reference sequence). There are 18 residues in the CDR3. This clonotype showed up just a few times. The target antigen is unknown. The chain employs TRBV11-1 and TRBJ2-1; the match to TRBD2 covers 10 bases. Sequencing was performed on CD8+ T cells sorted from PBMCs, taken on the day of the yellow fever booster vaccination. This receptor was identified in a man aged 25-45 years who received the YFV17D yellow fever vaccine. CDR3 amino acids: CASSLASSGSLTYNEQFF. The CDR3 DNA reads TGTGCCAGCAGCTTAGCGTCTAGCGGGAGTCTCACCTACAATGAGCAGTTCTTC.